These T cell receptor beta chains were read from a single sample in a study of graft-versus-host responses after intestinal transplantation. TCRdb keeps only in-frame clones here, not all; method: immunoSEQ multiplex PCR. The sample lists over 75,000 clones, about 87% seen once, with more than 0.25% in the top ten. Which antigens these TCRs recognize remains unknown. The sample in question was unstimulated CD4+ T cells sorted from spleen or lymph node cells, obtained before transplant. The origin of the receptors is a human donor who was the organ donor for an intestinal transplant. Each CDR3 is given with its conserved first and last residue. The order of the fields is D gene, J gene, clone size, V gene, CDR3 protein, CDR3 DNA. D genes are given only for firm matches. Size tells how often a clone was seen (once, few, many) or the class of an expanded clone, and some rows leave it out.

d_call: -; j_call: TRBJ2-7; clone_size: -; v_call: TRBV6-6; cdr3_aa: CASSFEGAQYF; cdr3_nt: TGTGCCAGCAGTTTCGAGGGAGCGCAGTACTTC
d_call: TRBD2; j_call: TRBJ2-5; clone_size: -; v_call: TRBV7-3; cdr3_aa: CASSPSGPGETQYF; cdr3_nt: TGTGCCAGCAGTCCTAGCGGGCCGGGGGAGACCCAGTACTTC
d_call: -; j_call: TRBJ1-1; clone_size: once; v_call: TRBV5-5; cdr3_aa: CASSLQRGGNTEAFF; cdr3_nt: TGTGCCAGCAGCTTGCAACGGGGTGGGAACACTGAAGCTTTCTTT
d_call: -; j_call: TRBJ1-1; clone_size: -; v_call: TRBV27; cdr3_aa: CASSLFPGTEAFF; cdr3_nt: TGTGCCAGCAGTTTATTCCCGGGCACTGAAGCTTTCTTT
d_call: -; j_call: TRBJ2-5; clone_size: -; v_call: TRBV2; cdr3_aa: CAFQGLYQETQYF; cdr3_nt: TGTGCCTTTCAGGGATTGTACCAAGAGACCCAGTACTTC
d_call: TRBD1; j_call: TRBJ2-7; clone_size: once; v_call: TRBV19; cdr3_aa: CASSKDRLGLYEQYF; cdr3_nt: TGTGCCAGTAGCAAGGACAGGTTAGGACTCTACGAGCAGTACTTC
d_call: -; j_call: TRBJ2-7; clone_size: -; v_call: TRBV28; cdr3_aa: CASIGGEATYEQYF; cdr3_nt: TGTGCCAGCATCGGGGGTGAGGCCACCTACGAGCAGTACTTC
d_call: TRBD1; j_call: TRBJ2-3; clone_size: -; v_call: TRBV7-3; cdr3_aa: CASSRDRGTDTQYF; cdr3_nt: TGTGCCAGCAGCCGGGACAGGGGCACAGATACGCAGTATTTT
d_call: -; j_call: TRBJ2-7; clone_size: -; v_call: TRBV15; cdr3_aa: CATSGPTPGSTYEQYF; cdr3_nt: TGTGCCACCAGCGGACCGACCCCGGGGTCCACCTACGAGCAGTACTTC
d_call: -; j_call: TRBJ2-7; clone_size: -; v_call: TRBV5-1; cdr3_aa: CASSLAHQANEQYF; cdr3_nt: TGCGCCAGCAGCTTGGCCCACCAAGCCAACGAGCAGTACTTC
d_call: -; j_call: TRBJ1-3; clone_size: -; v_call: TRBV5-1; cdr3_aa: CASSPQPSTPFSSGNTIYF; cdr3_nt: TGCGCCAGCAGCCCCCAACCCAGTACCCCCTTCTCTTCTGGAAACACCATATATTTT
d_call: -; j_call: TRBJ1-3; clone_size: -; v_call: TRBV28; cdr3_aa: CASSPQAEAGSGNTIYF; cdr3_nt: TGTGCCAGCAGTCCCCAAGCTGAGGCGGGCTCTGGAAACACCATATATTTT
d_call: TRBD2; j_call: TRBJ2-5; clone_size: -; v_call: TRBV4-1; cdr3_aa: CASSQPTSGQETQYF; cdr3_nt: TGCGCCAGCAGCCAACCGACTAGCGGGCAAGAGACCCAGTACTTC
d_call: TRBD1; j_call: TRBJ1-3; clone_size: -; v_call: TRBV7-9; cdr3_aa: CASSSRDRGLGSGNTIYF; cdr3_nt: TGTGCCAGCAGCTCCCGGGACAGGGGGCTTGGCTCTGGAAACACCATATATTTT
d_call: TRBD2; j_call: TRBJ2-1; clone_size: -; v_call: TRBV28; cdr3_aa: CASSLRSWRGRGEQFF; cdr3_nt: TGTGCCAGCAGTTTGAGGTCTTGGCGGGGGAGGGGTGAGCAGTTCTTC
d_call: TRBD2; j_call: TRBJ2-2; clone_size: -; v_call: TRBV7-3; cdr3_aa: CASSLIAGDGLFF; cdr3_nt: TGTGCCAGCAGTCTAATAGCGGGGGATGGGCTGTTTTTT
d_call: -; j_call: TRBJ2-2; clone_size: -; v_call: TRBV4-2; cdr3_aa: CASSLQVIGTGELFF; cdr3_nt: TGTGCCAGCAGCCTACAGGTTATCGGCACCGGGGAGCTGTTTTTT
d_call: -; j_call: TRBJ2-7; clone_size: -; v_call: TRBV9; cdr3_aa: CASSVGPGGTVPSEQYF; cdr3_nt: TGTGCCAGCAGCGTAGGACCTGGGGGGACGGTCCCTAGTGAGCAGTACTTC
d_call: -; j_call: TRBJ2-5; clone_size: few; v_call: TRBV5-1; cdr3_aa: CASSSTGSQETQYF; cdr3_nt: TGCGCCAGCAGCTCTACAGGGAGCCAAGAGACCCAGTACTTC
d_call: -; j_call: TRBJ1-5; clone_size: -; v_call: TRBV2; cdr3_aa: CASSRSGSDQPQHF; cdr3_nt: TGTGCCAGCAGTAGGTCAGGATCCGATCAGCCCCAGCATTTT
d_call: -; j_call: TRBJ2-5; clone_size: -; v_call: TRBV11-2; cdr3_aa: CASSRGWAETQYF; cdr3_nt: TGTGCCAGCAGCCGCGGGTGGGCGGAGACCCAGTACTTC
d_call: -; j_call: TRBJ2-7; clone_size: -; v_call: TRBV1; cdr3_aa: CTREEQYF; cdr3_nt: TGCACGCGGGAGGAGCAGTACTTC
d_call: TRBD2; j_call: TRBJ2-3; clone_size: -; v_call: TRBV5-4; cdr3_aa: CASSLRRGGISDTQYF; cdr3_nt: TGTGCCAGCAGCTTAAGGCGGGGGGGCATTTCAGATACGCAGTATTTT
d_call: TRBD2; j_call: TRBJ2-3; clone_size: -; v_call: TRBV28; cdr3_aa: CASRVSGSTDTQYF; cdr3_nt: TGTGCCAGCAGAGTTAGCGGGAGCACAGATACGCAGTATTTT
d_call: TRBD1; j_call: TRBJ2-2; clone_size: -; v_call: TRBV10-3; cdr3_aa: CAISDRDRNTGELFF; cdr3_nt: TGTGCCATCAGTGACCGGGACAGAAACACCGGGGAGCTGTTTTTT
d_call: TRBD2; j_call: TRBJ2-7; clone_size: few; v_call: TRBV25-1; cdr3_aa: CASRGSSGRASEQYF; cdr3_nt: TGTGCCAGCAGAGGCTCGAGCGGGAGGGCCTCCGAGCAGTACTTC
d_call: -; j_call: TRBJ2-7; clone_size: -; v_call: TRBV21-1; cdr3_aa: CASMAKQYF; cdr3_nt: TGTGCCAGCATGGCCAAGCAGTACTTC
d_call: TRBD2; j_call: TRBJ2-3; clone_size: once; v_call: TRBV27; cdr3_aa: CASKLAGGVYTQYF; cdr3_nt: TGTGCCAGCAAACTAGCGGGGGGTGTTTATACGCAGTATTTT
d_call: -; j_call: TRBJ2-3; clone_size: -; v_call: TRBV18; cdr3_aa: CASASRRAGDPDTQYF; cdr3_nt: TGTGCCAGCGCGTCACGCCGGGCAGGGGATCCAGATACGCAGTATTTT
d_call: -; j_call: TRBJ1-5; clone_size: -; v_call: TRBV28; cdr3_aa: CASSPREGGNQPQHF; cdr3_nt: TGTGCCAGCAGTCCCAGGGAGGGCGGCAATCAGCCCCAGCATTTT
d_call: -; j_call: TRBJ1-1; clone_size: -; v_call: TRBV6-4; cdr3_aa: CASSIEGGSTEAFF; cdr3_nt: TGTGCCAGCAGTATCGAAGGGGGTAGCACTGAAGCTTTCTTT
d_call: -; j_call: TRBJ2-2; clone_size: -; v_call: TRBV2; cdr3_aa: CASSPAVAGFTGELFF; cdr3_nt: TGTGCCAGCAGCCCAGCCGTGGCGGGATTCACCGGGGAGCTGTTTTTT
d_call: -; j_call: TRBJ2-3; clone_size: -; v_call: TRBV6-5; cdr3_aa: CASSPRDSSDTQYF; cdr3_nt: TGTGCCAGCAGTCCCCGGGACTCTTCAGATACGCAGTATTTT
d_call: -; j_call: TRBJ2-1; clone_size: few; v_call: TRBV30; cdr3_aa: CAWMSGSSYNEQFF; cdr3_nt: TGTGCCTGGATGTCCGGTAGCTCCTACAATGAGCAGTTCTTC
d_call: -; j_call: TRBJ1-4; clone_size: once; v_call: TRBV5-5; cdr3_aa: CASSLVGAITNEKLFF; cdr3_nt: TGTGCCAGCAGCTTGGTGGGGGCTATAACTAATGAAAAACTGTTTTTT
d_call: -; j_call: TRBJ2-3; clone_size: -; v_call: TRBV28; cdr3_aa: CASSFRRGISTDTQYF; cdr3_nt: TGTGCCAGCAGTTTTAGGCGCGGGATAAGCACAGATACGCAGTATTTT
d_call: TRBD2; j_call: TRBJ2-2; clone_size: -; v_call: TRBV7-2; cdr3_aa: CASSLGLAGTPNTGELFF; cdr3_nt: TGTGCCAGCAGCCTTGGACTAGCGGGGACACCGAACACCGGGGAGCTGTTTTTT
d_call: -; j_call: TRBJ2-7; clone_size: -; v_call: TRBV6-1; cdr3_aa: CASSEAGQGHEQYF; cdr3_nt: TGTGCCAGCAGTGAAGCGGGGCAGGGCCACGAGCAGTACTTC
d_call: -; j_call: TRBJ1-4; clone_size: -; v_call: TRBV5-1; cdr3_aa: CASRSPKGGEKLFF; cdr3_nt: TGCGCCAGCAGGTCTCCAAAAGGGGGTGAAAAACTGTTTTTT
d_call: TRBD1; j_call: TRBJ2-1; clone_size: -; v_call: TRBV9; cdr3_aa: CASSPGQASYNEQFF; cdr3_nt: TGTGCCAGCAGCCCCGGACAGGCTTCTTACAATGAGCAGTTCTTC
d_call: -; j_call: TRBJ2-7; clone_size: -; v_call: TRBV11-2; cdr3_aa: CASSFSPRGKGEQYF; cdr3_nt: TGTGCCAGCAGCTTCTCGCCTCGGGGGAAGGGCGAGCAGTACTTC
d_call: TRBD2; j_call: TRBJ2-3; clone_size: -; v_call: TRBV2; cdr3_aa: CASLWLAGDPDTQYF; cdr3_nt: TGTGCCAGCCTGTGGCTAGCGGGGGACCCAGATACGCAGTATTTT